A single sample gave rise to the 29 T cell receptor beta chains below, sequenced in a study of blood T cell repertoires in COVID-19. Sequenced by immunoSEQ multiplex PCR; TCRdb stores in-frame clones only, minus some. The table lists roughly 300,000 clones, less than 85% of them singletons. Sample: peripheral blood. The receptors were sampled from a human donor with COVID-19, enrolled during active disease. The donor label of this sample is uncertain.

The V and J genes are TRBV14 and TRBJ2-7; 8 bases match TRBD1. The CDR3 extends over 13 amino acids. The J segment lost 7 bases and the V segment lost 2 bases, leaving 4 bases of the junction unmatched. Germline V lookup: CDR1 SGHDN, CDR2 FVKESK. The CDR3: CASSQKRQGEQYF. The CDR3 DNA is TGTGCCAGCAGCCAAAAGAGACAGGGGGAGCAGTACTTC.

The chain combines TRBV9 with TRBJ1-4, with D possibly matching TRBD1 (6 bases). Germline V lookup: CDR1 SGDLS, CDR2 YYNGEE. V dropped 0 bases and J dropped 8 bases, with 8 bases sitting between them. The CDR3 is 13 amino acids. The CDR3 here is CASSVGQGEKLFF. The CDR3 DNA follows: TGTGCCAGCAGCGTAGGGCAGGGGGAAAAACTGTTTTTT.

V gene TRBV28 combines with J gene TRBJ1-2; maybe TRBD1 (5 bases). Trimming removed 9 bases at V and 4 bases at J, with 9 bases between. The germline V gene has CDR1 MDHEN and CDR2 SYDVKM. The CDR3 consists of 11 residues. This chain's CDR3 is CARQVPYGYTF. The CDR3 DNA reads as TGTGCCAGACAGGTACCCTATGGCTACACCTTC.

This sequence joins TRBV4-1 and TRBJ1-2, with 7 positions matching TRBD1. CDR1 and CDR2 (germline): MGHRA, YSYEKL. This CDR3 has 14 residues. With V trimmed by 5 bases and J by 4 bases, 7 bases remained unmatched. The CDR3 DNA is TGCGCCAGCAGCGACCTACAGGGGCTCTATGGCTACACCTTC. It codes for CASSDLQGLYGYTF.

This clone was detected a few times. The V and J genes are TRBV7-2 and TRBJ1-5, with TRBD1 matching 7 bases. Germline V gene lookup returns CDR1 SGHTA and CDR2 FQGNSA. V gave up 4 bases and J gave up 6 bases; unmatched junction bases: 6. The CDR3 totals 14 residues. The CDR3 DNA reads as TGTGCCAGCAGCTACCTCCAGGGGGGTCAGCCCCAGCATTTT. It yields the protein CASSYLQGGQPQHF.

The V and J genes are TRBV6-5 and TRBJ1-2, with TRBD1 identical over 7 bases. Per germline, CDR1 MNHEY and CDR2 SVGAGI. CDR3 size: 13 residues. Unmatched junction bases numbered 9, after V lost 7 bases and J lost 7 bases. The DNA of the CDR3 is TGTGCCAGCACAGAGGGGGCGGCGGGTGGCTACACCTTC. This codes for CASTEGAAGGYTF.

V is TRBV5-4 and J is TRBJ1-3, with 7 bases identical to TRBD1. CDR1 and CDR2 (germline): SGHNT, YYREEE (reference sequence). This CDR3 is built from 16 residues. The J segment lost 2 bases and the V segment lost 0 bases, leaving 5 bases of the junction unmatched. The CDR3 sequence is CASSLARGAAGNTIYF. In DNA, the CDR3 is TGTGCCAGCAGCTTGGCCAGGGGGGCAGCTGGAAACACCATATATTTT.

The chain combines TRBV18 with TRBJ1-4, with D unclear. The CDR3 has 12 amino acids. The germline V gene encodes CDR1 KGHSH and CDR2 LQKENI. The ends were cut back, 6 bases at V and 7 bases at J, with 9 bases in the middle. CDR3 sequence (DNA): TGTGCCAGCTCCCCTAGCCGTGAAAAACTGTTTTTT. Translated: CASSPSREKLFF.

CDR3 sequence: CASSLAGVFQETQYF. The CDR3 DNA is TGTGCCAGCAGCTTAGCGGGAGTTTTCCAAGAGACCCAGTACTTC. The J gene is TRBJ2-5, the V gene TRBV7-8; TRBD2 might be the D (5 bases). V was pared by 0 bases and J by 1 base, with 9 bases between. There are 15 residues in the CDR3. Germline CDR1 and CDR2: SGHVS and FQNEAQ.

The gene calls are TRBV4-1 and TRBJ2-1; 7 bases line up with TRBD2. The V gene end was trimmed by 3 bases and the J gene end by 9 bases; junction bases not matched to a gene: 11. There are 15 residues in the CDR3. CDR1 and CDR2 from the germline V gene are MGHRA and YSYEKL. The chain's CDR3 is CASSQTWGGEIEQFF. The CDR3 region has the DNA TGCGCCAGCAGCCAGACGTGGGGAGGGGAAATTGAGCAGTTCTTC.

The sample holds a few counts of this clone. The CDR3 sequence: CASSSGGSRIDTQYF. The CDR3 nucleotides read TGTGCCAGCAGCTCCGGGGGGTCTAGGATAGATACGCAGTATTTT. The chain links TRBV7-9 to TRBJ2-3; 7 nucleotides match TRBD2. CDR1 and CDR2 from the germline V gene are SEHNR and FQNEAQ (reference sequence). The trim removed 4 bases at V and 5 bases at J, leaving 9 bases unmatched. The CDR3 has 15 residues.

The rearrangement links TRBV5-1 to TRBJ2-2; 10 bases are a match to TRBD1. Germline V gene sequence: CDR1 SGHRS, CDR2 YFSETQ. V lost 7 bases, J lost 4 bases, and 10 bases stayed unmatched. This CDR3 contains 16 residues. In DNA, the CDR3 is TGCGCCAGCTCGCTGGCCGGGACAGGGGCCACCGGGGAGCTGTTTTTT. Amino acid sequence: CASSLAGTGATGELFF.

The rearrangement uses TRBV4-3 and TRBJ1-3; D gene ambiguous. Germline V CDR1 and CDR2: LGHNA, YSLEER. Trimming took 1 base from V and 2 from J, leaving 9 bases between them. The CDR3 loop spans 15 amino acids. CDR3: CASSQGGGAGNTIYF. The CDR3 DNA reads TGCGCCAGCAGCCAAGGGGGAGGCGCTGGAAACACCATATATTTT.

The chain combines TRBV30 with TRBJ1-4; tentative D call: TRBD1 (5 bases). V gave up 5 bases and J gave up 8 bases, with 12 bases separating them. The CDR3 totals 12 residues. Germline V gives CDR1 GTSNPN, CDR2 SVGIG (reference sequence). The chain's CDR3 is CAWARGDEKLFF. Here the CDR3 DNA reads TGTGCCTGGGCGCGGGGGGACGAAAAACTGTTTTTT. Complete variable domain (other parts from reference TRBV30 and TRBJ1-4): SQTIHQWPATLVQPVGSPLSLECTVEGTSNPNLYWYRQAAGRGLQLLFYSVGIGQISSEVPQNLSASRPQDRQFILSSKKLLLSDSGFYLCAWARGDEKLFFGSGTQLSVL.

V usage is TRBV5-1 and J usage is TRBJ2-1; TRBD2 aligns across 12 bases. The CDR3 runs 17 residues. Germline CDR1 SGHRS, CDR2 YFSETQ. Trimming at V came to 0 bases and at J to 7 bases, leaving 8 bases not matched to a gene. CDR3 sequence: CASSLAWTSGKGNEQFF. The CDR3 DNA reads TGCGCCAGCAGCTTGGCCTGGACTAGCGGGAAGGGGAATGAGCAGTTCTTC.

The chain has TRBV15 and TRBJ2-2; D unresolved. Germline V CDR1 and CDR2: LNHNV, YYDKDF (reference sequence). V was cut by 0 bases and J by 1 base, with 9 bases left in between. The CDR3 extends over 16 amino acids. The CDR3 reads CATSRDPAGNTGELFF. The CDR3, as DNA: TGTGCCACCAGCAGAGATCCAGCAGGGAACACCGGGGAGCTGTTTTTT.

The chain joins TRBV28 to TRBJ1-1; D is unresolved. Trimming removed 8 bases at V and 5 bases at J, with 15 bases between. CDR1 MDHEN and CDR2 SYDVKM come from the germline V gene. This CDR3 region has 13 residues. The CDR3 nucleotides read TGTGCCAGCCACACGGGGATCGGTACTGAAGCTTTCTTT. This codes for CASHTGIGTEAFF.

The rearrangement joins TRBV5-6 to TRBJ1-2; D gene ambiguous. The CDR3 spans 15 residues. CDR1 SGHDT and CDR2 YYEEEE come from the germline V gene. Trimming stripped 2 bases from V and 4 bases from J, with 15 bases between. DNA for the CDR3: TGTGCCAGCAGCTTTGTTGGGCAGGCGAGCTATGGCTACACCTTC. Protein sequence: CASSFVGQASYGYTF.

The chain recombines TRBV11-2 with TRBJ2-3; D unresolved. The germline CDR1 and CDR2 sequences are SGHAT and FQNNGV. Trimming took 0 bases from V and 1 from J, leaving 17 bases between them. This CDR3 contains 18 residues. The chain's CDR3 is CASSLDRNRVIRTDTQYF. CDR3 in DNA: TGTGCCAGCAGCTTAGATCGGAATCGGGTGATTCGCACAGATACGCAGTATTTT.

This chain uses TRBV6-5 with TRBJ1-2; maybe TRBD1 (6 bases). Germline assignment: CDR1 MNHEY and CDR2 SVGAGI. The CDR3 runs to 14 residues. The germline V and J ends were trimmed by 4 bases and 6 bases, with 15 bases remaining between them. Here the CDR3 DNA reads TGTGCCAGCAGTTTTACAGGGATTAGCGATGGCTACACCTTC. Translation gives CASSFTGISDGYTF.

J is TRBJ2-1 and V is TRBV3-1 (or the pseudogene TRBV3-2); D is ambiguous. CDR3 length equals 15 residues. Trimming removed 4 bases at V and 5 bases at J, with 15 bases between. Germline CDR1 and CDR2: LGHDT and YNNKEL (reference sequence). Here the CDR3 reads CASSPLKARDNEQFF. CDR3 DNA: TGTGCCAGCAGCCCGTTAAAGGCTAGAGACAATGAGCAGTTCTTC.

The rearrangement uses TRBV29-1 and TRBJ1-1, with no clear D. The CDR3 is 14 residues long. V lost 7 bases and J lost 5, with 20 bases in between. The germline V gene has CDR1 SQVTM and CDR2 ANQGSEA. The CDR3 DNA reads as TGCAGCGCCAAGCCTGGAGGGATTGGAACTGAAGCTTTCTTT. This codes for CSAKPGGIGTEAFF.

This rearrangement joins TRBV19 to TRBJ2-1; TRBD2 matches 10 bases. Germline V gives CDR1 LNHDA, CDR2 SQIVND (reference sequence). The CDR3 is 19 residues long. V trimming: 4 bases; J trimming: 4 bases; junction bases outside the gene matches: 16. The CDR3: CASSTSLVGRTSGYNEQFF. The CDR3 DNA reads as TGTGCCAGTAGTACCTCCCTCGTCGGGCGGACTAGCGGATACAATGAGCAGTTCTTC.

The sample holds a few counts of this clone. CDR3 loop: CASSHLEGYGYTF. As DNA, the CDR3 is TGTGCCAGCAGCCACCTAGAGGGCTATGGCTACACCTTC. The chain couples TRBV3-1 (or the pseudogene TRBV3-2) to TRBJ1-2; no clear D. Germline CDR1 LGHDT, CDR2 YNNKEL (reference sequence). V lost 3 bases and J lost 4, with 9 bases in between. The CDR3 length is 13 residues.

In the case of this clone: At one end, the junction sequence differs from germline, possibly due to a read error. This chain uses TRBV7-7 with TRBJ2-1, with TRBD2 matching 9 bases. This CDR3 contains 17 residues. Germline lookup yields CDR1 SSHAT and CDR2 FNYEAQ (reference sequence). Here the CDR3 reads CASSLEAGGSSYNEQFF. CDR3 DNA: TGTGCTAGCAGCTTAGAGGCGGGAGGGAGCTCCTACAATGAGCAGTTCTTC.

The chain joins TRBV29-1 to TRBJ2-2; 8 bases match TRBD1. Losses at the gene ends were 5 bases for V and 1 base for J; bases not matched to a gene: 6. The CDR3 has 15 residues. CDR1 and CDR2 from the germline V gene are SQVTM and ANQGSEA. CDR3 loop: CSVRDRGGNTGELFF. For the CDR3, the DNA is TGCAGCGTTAGAGACAGGGGAGGGAACACCGGGGAGCTGTTTTTT.

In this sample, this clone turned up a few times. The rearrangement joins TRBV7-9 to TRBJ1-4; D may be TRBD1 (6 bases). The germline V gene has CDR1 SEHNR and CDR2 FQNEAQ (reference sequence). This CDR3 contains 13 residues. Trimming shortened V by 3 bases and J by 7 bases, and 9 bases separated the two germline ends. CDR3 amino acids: CASSFRGGEKLFF. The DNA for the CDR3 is TGTGCCAGCAGCTTTAGAGGGGGTGAAAAACTGTTTTTT.

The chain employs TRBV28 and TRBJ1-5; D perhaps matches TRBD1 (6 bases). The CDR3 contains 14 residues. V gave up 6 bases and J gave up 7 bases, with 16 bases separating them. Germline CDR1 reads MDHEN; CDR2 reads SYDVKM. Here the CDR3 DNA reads TGTGCCAGCAGAAACCAGGGGAGTGGACAGCCCCAGCATTTT. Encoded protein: CASRNQGSGQPQHF.

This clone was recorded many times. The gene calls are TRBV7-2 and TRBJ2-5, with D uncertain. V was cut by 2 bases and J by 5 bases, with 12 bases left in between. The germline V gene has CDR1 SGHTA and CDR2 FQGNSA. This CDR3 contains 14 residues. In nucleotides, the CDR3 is TGTGCCAGCAGCTTATTTTCACAGATGGAGACCCAGTACTTC. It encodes CASSLFSQMETQYF.